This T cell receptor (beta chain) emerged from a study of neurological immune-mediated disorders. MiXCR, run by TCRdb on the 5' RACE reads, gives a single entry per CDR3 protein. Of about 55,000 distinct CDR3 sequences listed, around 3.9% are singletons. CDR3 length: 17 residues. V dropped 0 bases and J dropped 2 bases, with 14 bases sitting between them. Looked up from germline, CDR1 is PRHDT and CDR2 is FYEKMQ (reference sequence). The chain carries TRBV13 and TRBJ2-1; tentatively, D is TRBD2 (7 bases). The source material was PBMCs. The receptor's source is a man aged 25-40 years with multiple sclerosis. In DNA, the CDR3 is TGTGCCAGCAGCTTAGGCCGTACGGGGGGCCCCTACAATGAGCAGTTCTTC. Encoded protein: CASSLGRTGGPYNEQFF.